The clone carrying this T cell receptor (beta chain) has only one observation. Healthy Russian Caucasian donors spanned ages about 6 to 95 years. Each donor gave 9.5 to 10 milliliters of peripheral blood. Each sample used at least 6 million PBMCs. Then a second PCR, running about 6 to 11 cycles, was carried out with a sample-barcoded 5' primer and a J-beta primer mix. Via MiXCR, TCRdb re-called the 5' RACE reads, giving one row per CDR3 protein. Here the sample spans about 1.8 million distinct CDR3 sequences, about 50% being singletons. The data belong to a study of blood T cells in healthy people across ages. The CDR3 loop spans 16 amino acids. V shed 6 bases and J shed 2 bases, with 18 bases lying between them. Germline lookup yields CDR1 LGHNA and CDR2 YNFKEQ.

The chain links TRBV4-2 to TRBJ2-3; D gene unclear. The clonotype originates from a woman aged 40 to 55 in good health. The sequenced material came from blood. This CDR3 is CASSKELRFPTDTQYF. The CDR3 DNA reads TGTGCCAGCAGTAAAGAACTGAGGTTCCCCACAGATACGCAGTATTTT.